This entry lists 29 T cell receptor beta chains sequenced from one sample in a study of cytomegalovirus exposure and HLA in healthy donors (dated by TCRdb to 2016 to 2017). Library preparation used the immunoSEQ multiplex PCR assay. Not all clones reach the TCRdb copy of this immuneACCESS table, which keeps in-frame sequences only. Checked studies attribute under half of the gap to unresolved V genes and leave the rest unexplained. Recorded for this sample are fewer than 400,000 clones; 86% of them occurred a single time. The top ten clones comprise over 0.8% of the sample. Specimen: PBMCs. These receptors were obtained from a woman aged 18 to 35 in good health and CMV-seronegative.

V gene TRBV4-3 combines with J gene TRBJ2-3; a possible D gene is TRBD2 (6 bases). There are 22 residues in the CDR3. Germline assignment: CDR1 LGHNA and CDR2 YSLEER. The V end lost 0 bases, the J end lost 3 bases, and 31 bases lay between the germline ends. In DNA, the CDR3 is TGCGCCAGCAGCCAAGAGTGGGGCAGGGCCCTTAGGGAGCGGGCGAAGACAGATACGCAGTATTTT. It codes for CASSQEWGRALRERAKTDTQYF.

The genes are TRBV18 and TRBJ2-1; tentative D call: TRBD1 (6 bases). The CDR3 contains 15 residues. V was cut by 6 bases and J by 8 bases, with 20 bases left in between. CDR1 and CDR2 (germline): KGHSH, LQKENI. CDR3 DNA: TGTGCCAGCTCCCCCCCAGGGAGTGGGGGCGATGAGCAGTTCTTC. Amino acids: CASSPPGSGGDEQFF.

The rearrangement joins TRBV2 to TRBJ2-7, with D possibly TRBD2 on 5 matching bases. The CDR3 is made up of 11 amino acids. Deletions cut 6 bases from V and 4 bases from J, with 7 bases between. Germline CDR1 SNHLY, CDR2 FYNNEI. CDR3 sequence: CASRSGYEQYF. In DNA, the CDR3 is TGTGCCAGCAGATCGGGGTACGAGCAGTACTTC.

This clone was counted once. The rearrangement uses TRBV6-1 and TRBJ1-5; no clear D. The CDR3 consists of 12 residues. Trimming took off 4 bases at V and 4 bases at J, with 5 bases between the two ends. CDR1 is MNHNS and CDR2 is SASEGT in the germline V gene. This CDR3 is CASSAVNQPQHF. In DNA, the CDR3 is TGTGCCAGCAGTGCGGTTAATCAGCCCCAGCATTTT.

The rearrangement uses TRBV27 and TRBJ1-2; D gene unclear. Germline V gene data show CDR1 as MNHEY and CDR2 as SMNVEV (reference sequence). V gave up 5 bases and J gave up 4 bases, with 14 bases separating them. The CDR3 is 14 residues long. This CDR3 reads CASSPISRSYGYTF. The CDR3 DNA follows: TGTGCCAGCAGTCCGATTTCCAGAAGCTATGGCTACACCTTC.

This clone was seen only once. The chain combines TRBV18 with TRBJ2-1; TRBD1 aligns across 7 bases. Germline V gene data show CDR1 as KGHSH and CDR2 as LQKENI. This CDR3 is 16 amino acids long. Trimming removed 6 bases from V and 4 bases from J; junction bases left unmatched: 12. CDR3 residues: CASSPTLVRGYNEQFF. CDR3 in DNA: TGTGCCAGCTCCCCTACGCTTGTCAGGGGGTACAATGAGCAGTTCTTC.

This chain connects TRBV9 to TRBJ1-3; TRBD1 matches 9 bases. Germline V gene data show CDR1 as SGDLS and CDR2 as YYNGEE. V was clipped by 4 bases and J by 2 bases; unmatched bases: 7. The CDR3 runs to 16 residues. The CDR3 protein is CASSPGQGSPGNTIYF. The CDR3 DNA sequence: TGTGCCAGCAGCCCCGGACAGGGGAGTCCTGGAAACACCATATATTTT. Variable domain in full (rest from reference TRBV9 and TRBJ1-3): DSGVTQTPKHLITATGQRVTLRCSPRSGDLSVYWYQQSLDQGLQFLIQYYNGEERAKGNILERFSAQQFPDLHSELNLSSLELGDSALYFCASSPGQGSPGNTIYFGEGSWLTVV.

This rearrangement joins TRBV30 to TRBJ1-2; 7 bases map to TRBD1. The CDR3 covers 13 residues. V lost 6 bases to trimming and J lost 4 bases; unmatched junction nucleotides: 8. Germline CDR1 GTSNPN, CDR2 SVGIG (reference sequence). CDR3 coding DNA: TGTGCCTGTACGGGACAGACGCGCTATGGCTACACCTTC. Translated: CACTGQTRYGYTF.

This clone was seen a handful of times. The CDR3 region has the DNA TGTGCCAGCAGTTACTCACGGGAAGATGGCTACACCTTC. Its protein is CASSYSREDGYTF. The rearrangement links TRBV6-6 to TRBJ1-2; D not resolved. In germline, CDR1 is MNHNY, CDR2 SVGAGI (reference sequence). There are 13 residues in the CDR3. V was shortened by 0 bases and J by 6 bases, with 8 bases between the two germline ends.

The CDR3 DNA reads as TGTGCCAGCAGTTCTTCAGGGGGTTATAATGAAAAACTGTTTTTT. Encoded protein: CASSSSGGYNEKLFF. The J gene is TRBJ1-4, the V gene TRBV27, with TRBD1 identical over 7 bases. Germline values: CDR1 MNHEY, CDR2 SMNVEV (reference sequence). CDR3 length: 15 amino acids. V was pared by 4 bases and J by 4 bases, with 6 bases of the junction left unmatched. The full variable domain, completed using reference TRBV27 and TRBJ1-4, is EAQVTQNPRYLITVTGKKLTVTCSQNMNHEYMSWYRQDPGLGLRQIYYSMNVEVTDKGDVPEGYKVSRKEKRNFPLILESPSPNQTSLYFCASSSSGGYNEKLFFGSGTQLSVL.

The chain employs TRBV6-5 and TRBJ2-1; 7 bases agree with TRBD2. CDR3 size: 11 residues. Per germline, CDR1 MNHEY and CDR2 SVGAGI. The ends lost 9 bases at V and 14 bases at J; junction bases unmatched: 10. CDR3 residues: CARALAGGEFF. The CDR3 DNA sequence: TGTGCCAGGGCCTTAGCGGGCGGGGAGTTCTTC.

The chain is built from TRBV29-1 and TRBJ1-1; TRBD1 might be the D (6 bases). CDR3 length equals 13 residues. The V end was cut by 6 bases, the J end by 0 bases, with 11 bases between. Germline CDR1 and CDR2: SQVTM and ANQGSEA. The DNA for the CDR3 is TGCAGCGTCGGACAGCGCATGAACACTGAAGCTTTCTTT. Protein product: CSVGQRMNTEAFF. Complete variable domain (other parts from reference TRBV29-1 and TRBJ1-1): SAVISQKPSRDICQRGTSLTIQCQVDSQVTMMFWYRQQPGQSLTLIATANQGSEATYESGFVIDKFPISRPNLTFSTLTVSNMSPEDSSIYLCSVGQRMNTEAFFGQGTRLTVV.

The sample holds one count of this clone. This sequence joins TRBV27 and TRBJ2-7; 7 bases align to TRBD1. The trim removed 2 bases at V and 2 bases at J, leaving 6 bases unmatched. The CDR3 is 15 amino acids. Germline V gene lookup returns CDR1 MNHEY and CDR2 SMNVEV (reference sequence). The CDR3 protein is CASSLRPGQTYEQYF. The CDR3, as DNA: TGTGCCAGCAGTTTACGACCGGGACAGACCTACGAGCAGTACTTC.

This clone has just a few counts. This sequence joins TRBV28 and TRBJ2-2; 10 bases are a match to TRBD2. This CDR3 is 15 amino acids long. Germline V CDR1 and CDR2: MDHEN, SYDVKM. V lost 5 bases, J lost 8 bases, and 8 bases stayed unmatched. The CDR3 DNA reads TGTGCCAGCAGTACAGCGGGAGGGGCAGCGGGGGAGCTGTTTTTT. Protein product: CASSTAGGAAGELFF.

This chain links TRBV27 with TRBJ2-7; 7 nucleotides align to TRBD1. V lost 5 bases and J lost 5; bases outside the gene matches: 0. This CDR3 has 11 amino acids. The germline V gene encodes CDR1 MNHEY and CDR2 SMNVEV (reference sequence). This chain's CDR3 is CASSTGDEQYF. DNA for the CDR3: TGTGCCAGCAGTACAGGGGACGAGCAGTACTTC.

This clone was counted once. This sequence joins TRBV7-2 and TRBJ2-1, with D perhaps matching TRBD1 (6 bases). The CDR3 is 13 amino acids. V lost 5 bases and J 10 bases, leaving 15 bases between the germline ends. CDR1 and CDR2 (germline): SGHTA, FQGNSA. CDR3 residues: CASSAGTDREQFF. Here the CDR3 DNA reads TGTGCCAGCAGCGCAGGGACCGACAGGGAGCAGTTCTTC.

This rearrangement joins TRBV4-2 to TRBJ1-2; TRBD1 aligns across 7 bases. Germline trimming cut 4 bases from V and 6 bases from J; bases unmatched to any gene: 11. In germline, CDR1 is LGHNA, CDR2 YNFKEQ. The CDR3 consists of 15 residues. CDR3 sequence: CASSRQGQKMDGYTF. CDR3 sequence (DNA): TGTGCCAGCAGCCGACAGGGACAGAAGATGGATGGCTACACCTTC.

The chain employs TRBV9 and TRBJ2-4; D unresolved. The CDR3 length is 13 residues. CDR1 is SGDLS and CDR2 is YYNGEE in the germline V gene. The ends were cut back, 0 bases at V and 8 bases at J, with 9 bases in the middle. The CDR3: CASSVAIGDIQYF. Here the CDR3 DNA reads TGTGCCAGCAGCGTAGCAATAGGAGACATTCAGTACTTC.

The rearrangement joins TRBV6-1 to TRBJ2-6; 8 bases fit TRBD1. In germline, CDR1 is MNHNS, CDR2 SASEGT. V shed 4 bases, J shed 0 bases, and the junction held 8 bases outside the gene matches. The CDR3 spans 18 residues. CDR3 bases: TGTGCCAGCAGTGGTGACAGGGGAAGGGGCTCTGGGGCCAACGTCCTGACTTTC. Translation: CASSGDRGRGSGANVLTF.

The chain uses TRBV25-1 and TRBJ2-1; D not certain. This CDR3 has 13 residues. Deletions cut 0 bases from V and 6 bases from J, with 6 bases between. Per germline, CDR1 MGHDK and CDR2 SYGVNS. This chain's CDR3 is CASSEYIGNEQFF. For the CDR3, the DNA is TGTGCCAGCAGTGAATATATCGGCAATGAGCAGTTCTTC.

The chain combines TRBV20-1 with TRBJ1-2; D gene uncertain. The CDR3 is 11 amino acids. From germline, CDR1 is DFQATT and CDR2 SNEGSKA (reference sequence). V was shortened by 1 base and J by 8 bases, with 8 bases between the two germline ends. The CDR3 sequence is CSARAVMGYTF. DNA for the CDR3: TGCAGTGCTAGAGCGGTGATGGGCTACACCTTC.

The CDR3 DNA reads as TGTGCCAGCAGGCCCCGGGAGCATTACAATGAGCAGTTCTTC. This codes for CASRPREHYNEQFF. The chain employs TRBV6-5 and TRBJ2-1; perhaps TRBD2 as D (6 bases). V was shortened by 6 bases and J by 4 bases, with 13 bases between the two germline ends. Germline V gene data show CDR1 as MNHEY and CDR2 as SVGAGI. This CDR3 spans 14 amino acids.

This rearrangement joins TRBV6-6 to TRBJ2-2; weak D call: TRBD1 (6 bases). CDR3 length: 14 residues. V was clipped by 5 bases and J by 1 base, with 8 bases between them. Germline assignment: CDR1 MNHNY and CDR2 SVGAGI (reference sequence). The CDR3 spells CASSTTGNTGELFF. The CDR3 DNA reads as TGTGCCAGCAGTACGACAGGGAACACCGGGGAGCTGTTTTTT.

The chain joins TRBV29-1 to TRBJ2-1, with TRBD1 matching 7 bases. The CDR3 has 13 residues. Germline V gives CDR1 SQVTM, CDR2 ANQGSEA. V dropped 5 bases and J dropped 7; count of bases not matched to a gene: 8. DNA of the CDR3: TGCAGCGTTCGGACAGGTGTTTGGAATGAGCAGTTCTTC. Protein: CSVRTGVWNEQFF.

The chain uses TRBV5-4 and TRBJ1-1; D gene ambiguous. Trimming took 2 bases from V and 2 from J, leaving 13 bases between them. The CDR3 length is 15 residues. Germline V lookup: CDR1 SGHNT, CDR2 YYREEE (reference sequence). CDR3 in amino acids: CASSFGGRYNTEAFF. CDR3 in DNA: TGTGCCAGCAGCTTCGGAGGACGTTACAACACTGAAGCTTTCTTT.

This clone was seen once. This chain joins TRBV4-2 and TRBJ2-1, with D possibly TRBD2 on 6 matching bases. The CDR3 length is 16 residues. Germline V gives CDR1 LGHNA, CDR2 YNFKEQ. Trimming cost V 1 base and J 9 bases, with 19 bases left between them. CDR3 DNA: TGTGCCAGCAGCCAAGCCGCGGATCTGGACTATCCTGAGCAGTTCTTC. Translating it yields CASSQAADLDYPEQFF.

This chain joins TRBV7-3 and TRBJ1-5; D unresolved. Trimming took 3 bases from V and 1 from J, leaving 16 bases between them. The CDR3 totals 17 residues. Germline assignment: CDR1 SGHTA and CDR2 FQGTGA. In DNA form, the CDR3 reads TGTGCCAGCAGCTTGAACGGCCCGGGTTTAAGCAATCAGCCCCAGCATTTT. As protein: CASSLNGPGLSNQPQHF. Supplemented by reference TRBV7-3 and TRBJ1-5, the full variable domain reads GAGVSQTPSNKVTEKGKYVELRCDPISGHTALYWYRQSLGQGPEFLIYFQGTGAADDSGLPNDRFFAVRPEGSVSTLKIQRTERGDSAVYLCASSLNGPGLSNQPQHFGDGTRLSIL.

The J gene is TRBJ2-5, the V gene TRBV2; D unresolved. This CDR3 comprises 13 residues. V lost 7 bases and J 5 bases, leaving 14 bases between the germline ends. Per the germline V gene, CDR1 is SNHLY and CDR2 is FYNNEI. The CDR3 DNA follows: TGTGCCAGCACTTCCCATCCGGAGGAGACCCAGTACTTC. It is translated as CASTSHPEETQYF.

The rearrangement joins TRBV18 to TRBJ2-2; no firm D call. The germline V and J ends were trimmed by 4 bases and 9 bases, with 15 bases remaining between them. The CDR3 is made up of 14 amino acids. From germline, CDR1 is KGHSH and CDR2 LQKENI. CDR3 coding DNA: TGTGCCAGCTCACGTTCCTCGGGTGTCCGGGAGCTGTTTTTT. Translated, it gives CASSRSSGVRELFF.